The T cell receptor beta chain described here comes from a study of regulatory T cells in long-lasting Graves disease. As for time point: persistent/refractory GD, antithyroid drugs over 5 years with positive TRAb. PBMCs provided the RNA from which the TCR library was made. Blood from the periphery, nine milliliters in all, was drawn into EDTA tubes. Germline-derived CDR1 and CDR2 are SGHRS and YFSETQ. The CDR3 consists of 13 residues. Trimming cost V 3 bases and J 7 bases, with 10 bases left between them. Study-wide results and caveats: Lower TCR diversity was seen in persistent Graves' patients than in newly diagnosed ones. Persistent disease was characterized by preferential usage of TRBV28, TRBJ1-2 and TRBJ2-5.

Of note for this clonotype: The antigen is not known.

Sequencing libraries for TCR beta were prepared with iRepertoire HTBI primers and Arm-PCR of CDR3 regions. Per the original methods: Spanning all samples, the identified segments comprised around 60 TRBV and around 15 TRBJ. MiXCR, run by TCRdb on the multiplex PCR reads, gives a single entry per CDR3 protein. V and J calls and clone size were set by TCRdb, not the authors. The sample carries a few hundred thousand distinct CDR3 sequences, roughly 20% recorded once. Sequenced material: peripheral blood mononuclear cells (PBMCs), taken when the disease was refractory, from a patient treated with antithyroid drugs. The TCR sequence derives from a woman between 40 and 55 years old with Graves disease. The chain carries TRBV5-1 and TRBJ2-2; D is undetermined. CDR3 DNA sequence: TGCGCCAGCAGCTCTACTGACGGCGGGGAGCTGTTTTTT. As protein: CASSSTDGGELFF.